A single sample is the source of the 3 T cell receptor beta chains below, sequenced in a study of identifying expanded T cells in peripheral blood. The repertoire was sequenced with immunoSEQ multiplex PCR; TCRdb's copy has only in-frame clones and lacks some. The table records some 90,000 clones, about 90% of them present only once. The sample comprised blood. The receptors originated from a person aged 18 to 75 in good health.

The J gene is TRBJ1-1, the V gene TRBV27; D is unresolved. The germline V gene has CDR1 MNHEY and CDR2 SMNVEV (reference sequence). Trimming removed 7 bases at V and 6 bases at J, with 9 bases between. There are 11 residues in the CDR3. CDR3 DNA: TGTGCCAGCAACCGCGGCGCTGAAGCTTTCTTT. Its protein product is CASNRGAEAFF.

V and J are TRBV7-9 and TRBJ2-5, with D perhaps TRBD1 (5 bases). The germline gives CDR1 SEHNR, CDR2 FQNEAQ (reference sequence). CDR3 length: 13 residues. The V end was cut by 8 bases, the J end by 4 bases, with 14 bases between. The CDR3 loop is CASHRGQGETQYF. The DNA of the CDR3 is TGTGCCAGCCATAGGGGCCAGGGAGAGACCCAGTACTTC.

The V gene is TRBV2, the J gene TRBJ1-2; maybe TRBD1 (6 bases). From germline, CDR1 is SNHLY and CDR2 FYNNEI. The CDR3 totals 17 residues. The V end lost 7 bases, the J end lost 0 bases, and 21 bases lay between the germline ends. The CDR3: CASKKVFRGTTNYGYTF. Here the CDR3 DNA reads TGTGCCAGCAAAAAGGTCTTCAGGGGTACTACTAACTATGGCTACACCTTC.